The rows below give T cell receptor beta chains drawn from one sample of a study of control samples from healthy donors and cancer patients. Here immunoSEQ multiplex PCR was the method, and the copy in TCRdb shows in-frame clones only, minus some. The table records tens of thousands of clones, more than 75% of them present only once. The source material was PBMCs. Receptors were obtained from a woman aged 45-65 years with lung cancer. CDR3s include the opening cysteine and the closing phenylalanine or tryptophan. A D gene is named only where the DNA matches it firmly. Not every row has a clone size; where given, it reads once, few, many or a size class.

v_call: TRBV6-6
cdr3_length: 16
j_call: TRBJ1-2
clone_size: .
d_call: .
cdr3_aa: CASSYSERDSNYGYTF
cdr3_nt: TGTGCCAGCAGTTACTCTGAGAGGGACTCTAACTATGGCTACACCTTC

v_call: TRBV4-2
cdr3_length: 16
j_call: TRBJ2-7
clone_size: .
d_call: .
cdr3_aa: CASSQGQGDLSYEQYF
cdr3_nt: TGTGCCAGCAGCCAAGGGCAGGGGGACTTATCCTACGAGCAGTACTTC

v_call: TRBV28
cdr3_length: 14
j_call: TRBJ2-3
clone_size: once
d_call: .
cdr3_aa: CASTPETSTDTQYF
cdr3_nt: TGTGCCAGCACACCCGAGACGAGCACAGATACGCAGTATTTT

v_call: TRBV4-1
cdr3_length: 15
j_call: TRBJ2-5
clone_size: .
d_call: .
cdr3_aa: CASSQPNEGSETQYF
cdr3_nt: TGCGCCAGCAGCCAACCTAACGAGGGATCCGAGACCCAGTACTTC

v_call: TRBV28
cdr3_length: 15
j_call: TRBJ1-1
clone_size: once
d_call: TRBD1
cdr3_aa: CASSLSRQGGTEAFF
cdr3_nt: TGTGCCAGCAGTTTATCCAGACAGGGAGGAACTGAAGCTTTCTTT

v_call: TRBV27
cdr3_length: 15
j_call: TRBJ1-2
clone_size: once
d_call: .
cdr3_aa: CASSLSISRADGYTF
cdr3_nt: TGTGCCAGCAGTTTATCGATTTCCAGGGCGGATGGCTACACCTTC

v_call: TRBV28
cdr3_length: 12
j_call: TRBJ2-7
clone_size: .
d_call: .
cdr3_aa: CASSGGLYEQYF
cdr3_nt: TGTGCCAGCAGCGGCGGACTTTACGAGCAGTACTTC

v_call: TRBV11-3
cdr3_length: 11
j_call: TRBJ1-2
clone_size: .
d_call: .
cdr3_aa: CASSWTGPVTF
cdr3_nt: TGTGCCAGCAGCTGGACGGGCCCCGTCACCTTC

v_call: TRBV7-9
cdr3_length: 14
j_call: TRBJ2-1
clone_size: .
d_call: .
cdr3_aa: CASSLGWLWNEQFF
cdr3_nt: TGTGCCAGCAGCTTAGGATGGCTTTGGAATGAGCAGTTCTTC

v_call: TRBV9
cdr3_length: 16
j_call: TRBJ2-5
clone_size: .
d_call: TRBD2
cdr3_aa: CASSVGASGVGETQYF
cdr3_nt: TGTGCCAGCAGCGTAGGGGCTAGCGGGGTTGGGGAGACCCAGTACTTC

v_call: TRBV19
cdr3_length: 17
j_call: TRBJ1-5
clone_size: .
d_call: .
cdr3_aa: CASSMARHKESNQPQHF
cdr3_nt: TGTGCCAGTAGTATGGCCCGTCATAAGGAGAGCAATCAGCCCCAGCATTTT

v_call: TRBV2
cdr3_length: 13
j_call: TRBJ1-1
clone_size: .
d_call: TRBD1
cdr3_aa: CASSPRTGTEAFF
cdr3_nt: TGTGCCAGCAGTCCAAGGACAGGGACTGAAGCTTTCTTT

v_call: TRBV4-3
cdr3_length: 17
j_call: TRBJ1-4
clone_size: .
d_call: TRBD1
cdr3_aa: CASSQAGTVATNEKLFF
cdr3_nt: TGCGCCAGCAGCCAGGCCGGGACAGTTGCAACTAATGAAAAACTGTTTTTT

v_call: TRBV11-1
cdr3_length: 15
j_call: TRBJ1-1
clone_size: .
d_call: .
cdr3_aa: CASSPNQQGWAEAFF
cdr3_nt: TGTGCCAGCAGCCCAAACCAACAGGGCTGGGCTGAAGCTTTCTTT